The 12 T cell receptor beta chains given below trace back to one sample, sequenced in a study of glioma-infiltrating T cells after dendritic cell vaccination. Sequencing used immunoSEQ multiplex PCR; TCRdb keeps in-frame clones, though not all of them. The sample lists more than 95,000 clones; almost 90% were seen once. The time point denotes: after dendritic cell vaccination, including at tumor progression/relapse. The input for sequencing was blood, taken after dendritic cell vaccination. Receptor source: a human donor with glioblastoma.

The chain uses TRBV5-1 and TRBJ1-1, with D possibly being TRBD1 (5 bases). The germline V gene has CDR1 SGHRS and CDR2 YFSETQ. Deletions cut 3 bases from V and 3 bases from J, with 18 bases between. The CDR3 sequence is 16 residues long. In DNA form, the CDR3 reads TGCGCCAGCAGCTCCCCGCCTGGGGCCGACTACACTGAAGCTTTCTTT. It translates to CASSSPPGADYTEAFF.

This chain links TRBV11-3 with TRBJ2-7; the D gene is possibly TRBD1 (5 bases). Germline assignment: CDR1 SGHNT and CDR2 YENEEA. Trimming cost V 5 bases and J 3 bases, with 14 bases left between them. The CDR3 sequence is 14 residues long. The DNA for the CDR3 is TGTGCCAGCAGCCCCTTGGCAGGGATCTACGAGCAGTACTTC. Amino acid sequence: CASSPLAGIYEQYF.

This chain joins TRBV6-1 and TRBJ1-3, with TRBD1 as a possible D gene (6 bases). CDR1 and CDR2 (germline): MNHNS, SASEGT. The CDR3 totals 14 residues. Trimming removed 4 bases at V and 3 bases at J, with 10 bases between. In DNA form, the CDR3 reads TGTGCCAGCAGTGGACAGGTTTTTGGAAACACCATATATTTT. It encodes CASSGQVFGNTIYF.

V and J are TRBV2 and TRBJ2-2; 8 positions agree with TRBD1. Germline CDR1 and CDR2: SNHLY and FYNNEI. The V and J ends lost 7 bases and 4 bases, in that order; junction bases with no gene match: 5. There are 14 residues in the CDR3. CDR3 in DNA: TGTGCCAGCACCCAACAGGGGGTCACCGGGGAGCTGTTTTTT. This translates into CASTQQGVTGELFF.

This sequence joins TRBV2 and TRBJ2-3, with 9 bases fitting TRBD1. The length of the CDR3 is 16 residues. Germline lookup yields CDR1 SNHLY and CDR2 FYNNEI. V trimming: 5 bases; J trimming: 5 bases; junction bases outside the gene matches: 11. The CDR3: CASSKTIQGAGDTQYF. In DNA, the CDR3 is TGTGCCAGCAGTAAAACTATACAGGGGGCTGGAGATACGCAGTATTTT.

CDR3 coding DNA: TGTGCCAGCAGTGAAGAGCCCGGTCGGGGGAGGAGCACAGATACGCAGTATTTT. Translating gives CASSEEPGRGRSTDTQYF. This chain joins TRBV6-1 and TRBJ2-3, with D possibly TRBD2 on 6 matching bases. Deletions cut 1 base from V and 0 bases from J, with 17 bases between. This CDR3 is built from 18 residues. Germline V gene lookup returns CDR1 MNHNS and CDR2 SASEGT.

The chain carries TRBV5-1 and TRBJ2-5; 7 bases are a match to TRBD1. With the DNA end fitting TRBJ2-7 better, the J assignment may be wrong. This CDR3 has 13 amino acids. Germline V gene sequence: CDR1 SGHRS, CDR2 YFSETQ. The CDR3 protein is CASSGQGVHEQYF. In nucleotides, the CDR3 is TGCGCCAGCAGCGGCCAGGGGGTCCACGAGCAGTACTTC.

V usage is TRBV9 and J usage is TRBJ2-7; TRBD2 aligns across 9 bases. The CDR3 runs to 17 residues. Germline V gene data show CDR1 as SGDLS and CDR2 as YYNGEE. Trimming took 4 bases from V and 4 from J; bases not matched to a gene: 15. In nucleotides, the CDR3 is TGTGCCAGCAGCCCCTCAGAGGGGGGCGGGAGGGGGTACGAGCAGTACTTC. Amino acids: CASSPSEGGGRGYEQYF.

The chain joins TRBV9 to TRBJ2-3; a possible D gene is TRBD1 (5 bases). Deletions cut 6 bases from V and 0 bases from J, with 17 bases between. Germline CDR1 reads SGDLS; CDR2 reads YYNGEE. This CDR3 spans 16 amino acids. CDR3 amino acids: CASTKGYVSSTDTQYF. The DNA of the CDR3 is TGTGCCAGCACCAAGGGGTACGTTTCGAGCACAGATACGCAGTATTTT.

The chain recombines TRBV4-1 with TRBJ1-5; the D is unclear. The CDR3 sequence is 13 residues long. With 1 base removed from V and 5 bases from J, the gap between germline ends came to 6 bases. The germline CDR1 and CDR2 sequences are MGHRA and YSYEKL. In DNA, the CDR3 is TGCGCCAGCAGCCAAGGGCCCGATCAGCCCCAGCATTTT. This translates into CASSQGPDQPQHF.

The chain couples TRBV11-2 to TRBJ2-7, with TRBD1 matching 8 bases. The CDR3 covers 14 residues. V lost 1 base to trimming and J lost 4 bases; unmatched junction nucleotides: 3. Germline CDR1 and CDR2: SGHAT and FQNNGV. This CDR3 is CASSLGTGGYEQYF. The CDR3 DNA reads TGTGCCAGCAGCTTAGGAACAGGGGGGTACGAGCAGTACTTC.

The chain links TRBV25-1 to TRBJ2-3; D gene ambiguous. The CDR3 is 14 amino acids. Germline CDR1 is MGHDK and CDR2 is SYGVNS. V lost 3 bases, J lost 4 bases, and 11 bases lay in between. CDR3 nucleotides: TGTGCCAGCAGTGATTATGTGTATGCAGATACGCAGTATTTT. This encodes CASSDYVYADTQYF.